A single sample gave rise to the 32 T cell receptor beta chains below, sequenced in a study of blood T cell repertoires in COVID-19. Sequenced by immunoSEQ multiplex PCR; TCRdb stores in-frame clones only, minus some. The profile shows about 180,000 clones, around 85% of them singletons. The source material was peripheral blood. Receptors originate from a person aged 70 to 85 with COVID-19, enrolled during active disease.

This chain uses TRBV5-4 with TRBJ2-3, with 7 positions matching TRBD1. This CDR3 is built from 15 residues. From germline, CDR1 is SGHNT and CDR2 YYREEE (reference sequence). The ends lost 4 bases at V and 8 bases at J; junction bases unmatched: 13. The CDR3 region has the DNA TGTGCCAGCAGCCCCTCAGCGGCCTCAGGGGGTACGCAGTATTTT. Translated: CASSPSAASGGTQYF.

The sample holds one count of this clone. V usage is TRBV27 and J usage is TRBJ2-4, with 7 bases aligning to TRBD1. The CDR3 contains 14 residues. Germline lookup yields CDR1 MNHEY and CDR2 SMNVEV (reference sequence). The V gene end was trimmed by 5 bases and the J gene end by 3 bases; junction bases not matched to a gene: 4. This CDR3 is CASSRQGIKNIQYF. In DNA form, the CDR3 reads TGTGCCAGCAGTCGACAGGGAATCAAAAACATTCAGTACTTC.

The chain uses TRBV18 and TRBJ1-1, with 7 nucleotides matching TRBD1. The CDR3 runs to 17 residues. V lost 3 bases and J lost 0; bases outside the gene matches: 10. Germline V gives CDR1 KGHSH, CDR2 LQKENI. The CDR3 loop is CASSPIRTGLMNTEAFF. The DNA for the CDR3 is TGTGCCAGCTCACCTATCCGGACAGGACTAATGAACACTGAAGCTTTCTTT.

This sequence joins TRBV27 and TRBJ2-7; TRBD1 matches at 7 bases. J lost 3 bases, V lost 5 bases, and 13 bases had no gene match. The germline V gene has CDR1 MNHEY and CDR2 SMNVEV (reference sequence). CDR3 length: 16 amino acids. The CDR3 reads CASSRTRTGRRYEQYF. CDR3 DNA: TGTGCCAGCAGTCGAACTAGGACAGGAAGGCGCTACGAGCAGTACTTC.

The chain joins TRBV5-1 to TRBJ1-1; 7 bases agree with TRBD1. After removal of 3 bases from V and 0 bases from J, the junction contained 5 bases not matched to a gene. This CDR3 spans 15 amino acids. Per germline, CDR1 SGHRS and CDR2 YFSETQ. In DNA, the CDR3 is TGCGCCAGCAGCTGGACAGGTGGGTTGAACACTGAAGCTTTCTTT. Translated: CASSWTGGLNTEAFF.

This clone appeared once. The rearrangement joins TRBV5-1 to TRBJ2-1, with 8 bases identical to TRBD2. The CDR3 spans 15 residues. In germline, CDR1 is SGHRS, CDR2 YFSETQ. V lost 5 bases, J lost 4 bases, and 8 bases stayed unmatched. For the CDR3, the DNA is TGCGCCAGCAGTCGTACTAGCGGAGATTACAATGAGCAGTTCTTC. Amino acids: CASSRTSGDYNEQFF.

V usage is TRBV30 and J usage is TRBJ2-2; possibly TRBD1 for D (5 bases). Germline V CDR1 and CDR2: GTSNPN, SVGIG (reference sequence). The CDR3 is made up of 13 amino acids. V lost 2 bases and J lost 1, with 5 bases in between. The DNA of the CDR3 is TGTGCCTGGAGTACAGGGAACACCGGGGAGCTGTTTTTT. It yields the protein CAWSTGNTGELFF.

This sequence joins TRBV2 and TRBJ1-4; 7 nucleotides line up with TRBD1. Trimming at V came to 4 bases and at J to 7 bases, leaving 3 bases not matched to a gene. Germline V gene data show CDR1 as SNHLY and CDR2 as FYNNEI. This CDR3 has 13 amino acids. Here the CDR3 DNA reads TGTGCCAGCAGTGCCAGGGGGTTTGAAAAACTGTTTTTT. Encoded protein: CASSARGFEKLFF.

The CDR3: CASRTARGGNEQYF. The CDR3 region has the DNA TGTGCCAGCAGGACCGCCAGGGGCGGCAACGAGCAGTACTTC. This chain joins TRBV28 and TRBJ2-7; D possibly corresponds to TRBD1 (6 bases). The germline V gene has CDR1 MDHEN and CDR2 SYDVKM. Between the trimmed V and J ends, which lost 6 bases and 5 bases, there was a span of 17 bases. This CDR3 is built from 14 residues.

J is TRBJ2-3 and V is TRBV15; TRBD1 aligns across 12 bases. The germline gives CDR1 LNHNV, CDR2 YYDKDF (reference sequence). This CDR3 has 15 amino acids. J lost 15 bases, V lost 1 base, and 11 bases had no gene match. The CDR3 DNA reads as TGTGCCACCAGCAGAGGGGGGACAGGGGGCGTTGCACTATATTTT. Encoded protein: CATSRGGTGGVALYF.

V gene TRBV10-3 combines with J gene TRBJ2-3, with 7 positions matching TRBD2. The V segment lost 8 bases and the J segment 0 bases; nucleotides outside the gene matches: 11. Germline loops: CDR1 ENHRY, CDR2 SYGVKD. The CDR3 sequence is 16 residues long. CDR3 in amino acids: CAISGSPSGSTDTQYF. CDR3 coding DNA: TGTGCCATCTCGGGTTCCCCTAGCGGTAGCACAGATACGCAGTATTTT.

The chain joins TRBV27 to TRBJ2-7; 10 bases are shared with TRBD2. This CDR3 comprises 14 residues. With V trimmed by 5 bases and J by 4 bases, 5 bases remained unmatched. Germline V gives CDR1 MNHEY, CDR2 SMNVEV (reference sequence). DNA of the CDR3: TGTGCCAGCAGTACTAGCGGGGATACTTACGAGCAGTACTTC. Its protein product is CASSTSGDTYEQYF.

Written as DNA, the CDR3 is TGTGCCTGGACCCGGGGAGAGTCTGGCTACACCTTC. The encoded protein is CAWTRGESGYTF. The genes are TRBV30 and TRBJ1-2; D not certain. V lost 4 bases and J 7 bases, leaving 13 bases between the germline ends. CDR1 GTSNPN and CDR2 SVGIG come from the germline V gene (reference sequence). The CDR3 has 12 residues.

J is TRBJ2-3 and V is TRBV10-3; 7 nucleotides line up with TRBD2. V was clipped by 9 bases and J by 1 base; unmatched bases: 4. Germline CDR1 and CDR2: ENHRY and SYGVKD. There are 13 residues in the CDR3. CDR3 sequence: CAIAGSGTDTQYF. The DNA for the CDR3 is TGTGCCATAGCGGGGTCCGGCACAGATACGCAGTATTTT.

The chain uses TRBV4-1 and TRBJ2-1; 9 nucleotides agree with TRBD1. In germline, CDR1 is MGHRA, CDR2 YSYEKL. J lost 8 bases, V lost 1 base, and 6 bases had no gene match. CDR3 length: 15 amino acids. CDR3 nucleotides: TGCGCCAGCAGCCAAGCGCACAGGGGGCTCGATGAGCAGTTCTTC. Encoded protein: CASSQAHRGLDEQFF.

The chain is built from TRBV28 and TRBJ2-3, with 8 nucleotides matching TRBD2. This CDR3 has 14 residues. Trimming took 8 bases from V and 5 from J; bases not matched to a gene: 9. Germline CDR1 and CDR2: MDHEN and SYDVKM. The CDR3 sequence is CASLKREWGDTQYF. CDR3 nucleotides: TGTGCCAGCCTAAAGCGGGAGTGGGGAGATACGCAGTATTTT.

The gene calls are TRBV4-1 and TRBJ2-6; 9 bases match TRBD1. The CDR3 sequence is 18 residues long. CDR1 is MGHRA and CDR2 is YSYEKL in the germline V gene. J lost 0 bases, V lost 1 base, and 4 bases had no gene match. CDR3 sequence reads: CASSQGDRAHSGANVLTF. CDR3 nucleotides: TGCGCCAGCAGCCAAGGGGACAGGGCCCACTCTGGGGCCAACGTCCTGACTTTC.

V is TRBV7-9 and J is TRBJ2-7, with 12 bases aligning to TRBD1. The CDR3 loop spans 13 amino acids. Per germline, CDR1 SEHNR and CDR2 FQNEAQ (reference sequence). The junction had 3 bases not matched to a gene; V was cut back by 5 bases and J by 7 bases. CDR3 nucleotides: TGTGCCAGCAGCGGGACAGGGGGCGTGGAGCAGTACTTC. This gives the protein CASSGTGGVEQYF.

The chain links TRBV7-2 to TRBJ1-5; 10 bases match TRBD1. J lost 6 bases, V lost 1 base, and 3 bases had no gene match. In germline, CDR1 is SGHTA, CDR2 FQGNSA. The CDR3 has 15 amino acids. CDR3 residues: CASSLGQGAGQPQHF. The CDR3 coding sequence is TGTGCCAGCAGCTTAGGACAGGGGGCGGGTCAGCCCCAGCATTTT.

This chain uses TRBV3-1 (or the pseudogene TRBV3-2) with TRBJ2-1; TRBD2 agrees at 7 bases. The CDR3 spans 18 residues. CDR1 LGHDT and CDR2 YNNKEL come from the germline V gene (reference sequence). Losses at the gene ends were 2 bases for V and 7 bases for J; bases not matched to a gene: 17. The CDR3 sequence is CASSQYNFGGRGVNEQFF. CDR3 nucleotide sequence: TGTGCCAGCAGCCAATATAATTTCGGGGGACGGGGGGTAAATGAGCAGTTCTTC.

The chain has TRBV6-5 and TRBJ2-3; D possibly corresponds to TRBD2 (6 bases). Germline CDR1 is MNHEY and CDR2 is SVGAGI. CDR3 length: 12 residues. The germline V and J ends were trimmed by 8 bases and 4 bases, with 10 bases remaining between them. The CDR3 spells CASSGDSDTQYF. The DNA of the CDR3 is TGTGCCAGCTCCGGGGACTCAGATACGCAGTATTTT.

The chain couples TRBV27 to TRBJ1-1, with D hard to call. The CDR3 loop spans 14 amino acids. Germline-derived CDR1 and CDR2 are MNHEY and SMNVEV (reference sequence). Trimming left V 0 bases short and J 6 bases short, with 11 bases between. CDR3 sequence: CASSLSQFPPEAFF. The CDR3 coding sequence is TGTGCCAGCAGTTTATCACAGTTCCCCCCTGAAGCTTTCTTT.

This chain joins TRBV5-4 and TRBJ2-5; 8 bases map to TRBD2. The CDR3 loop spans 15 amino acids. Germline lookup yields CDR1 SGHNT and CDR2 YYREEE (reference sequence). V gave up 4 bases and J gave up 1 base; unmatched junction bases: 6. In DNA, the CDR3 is TGTGCCAGCAGCGGGAGGACTAGCAGCCAAGAGACCCAGTACTTC. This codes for CASSGRTSSQETQYF.

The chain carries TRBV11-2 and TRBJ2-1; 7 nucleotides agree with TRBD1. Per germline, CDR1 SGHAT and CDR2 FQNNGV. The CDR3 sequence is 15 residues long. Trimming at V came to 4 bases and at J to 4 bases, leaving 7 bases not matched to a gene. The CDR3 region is CASSSDRVRYNEQFF. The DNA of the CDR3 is TGTGCCAGCAGCTCTGACAGGGTACGGTACAATGAGCAGTTCTTC.

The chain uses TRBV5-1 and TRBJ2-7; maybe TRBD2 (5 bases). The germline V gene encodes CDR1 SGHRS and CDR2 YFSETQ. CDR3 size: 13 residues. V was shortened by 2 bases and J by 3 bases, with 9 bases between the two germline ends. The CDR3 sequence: CASSFGVGYEQYF. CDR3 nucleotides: TGCGCCAGCAGCTTCGGGGTCGGCTACGAGCAGTACTTC.

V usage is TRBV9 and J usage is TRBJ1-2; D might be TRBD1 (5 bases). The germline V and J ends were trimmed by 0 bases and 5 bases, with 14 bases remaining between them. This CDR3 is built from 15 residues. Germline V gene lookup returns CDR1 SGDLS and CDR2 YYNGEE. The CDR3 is CASSVGQPGGYGYTF. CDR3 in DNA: TGTGCCAGCAGCGTAGGCCAACCTGGGGGGTATGGCTACACCTTC.

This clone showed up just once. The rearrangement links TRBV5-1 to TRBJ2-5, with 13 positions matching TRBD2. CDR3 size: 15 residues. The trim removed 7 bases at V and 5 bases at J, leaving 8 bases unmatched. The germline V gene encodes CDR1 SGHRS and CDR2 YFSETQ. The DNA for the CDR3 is TGCGCCAGCGTAACTAGCGGGGGGGCCGGTGAGACCCAGTACTTC. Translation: CASVTSGGAGETQYF. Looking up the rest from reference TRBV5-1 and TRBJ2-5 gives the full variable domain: KAGVTQTPRYLIKTRGQQVTLSCSPISGHRSVSWYQQTPGQGLQFLFEYFSETQRNKGNFPGRFSGRQFSNSRSEMNVSTLELGDSALYLCASVTSGGAGETQYFGPGTRLLVL.

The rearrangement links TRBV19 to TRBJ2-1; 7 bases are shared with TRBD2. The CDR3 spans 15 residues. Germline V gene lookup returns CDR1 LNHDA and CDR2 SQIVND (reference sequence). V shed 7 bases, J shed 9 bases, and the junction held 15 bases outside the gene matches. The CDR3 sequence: CASKMGGTKTAEQFF. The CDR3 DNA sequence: TGTGCCAGTAAAATGGGGGGGACCAAAACGGCTGAGCAGTTCTTC.

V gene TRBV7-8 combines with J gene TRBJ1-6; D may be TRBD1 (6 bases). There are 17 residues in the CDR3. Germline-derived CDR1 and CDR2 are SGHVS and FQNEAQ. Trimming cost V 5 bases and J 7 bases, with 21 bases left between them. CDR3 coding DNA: TGTGCCAGCAGCCGGATCGGAGGTACAGGGACGAATTCACCCCTCCACTTT. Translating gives CASSRIGGTGTNSPLHF.

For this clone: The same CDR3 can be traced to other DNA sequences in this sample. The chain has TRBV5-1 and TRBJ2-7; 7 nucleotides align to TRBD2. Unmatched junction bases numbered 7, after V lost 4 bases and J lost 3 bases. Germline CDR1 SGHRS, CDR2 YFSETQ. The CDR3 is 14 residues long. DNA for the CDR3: TGCGCCAGCAGCCCCCAGACTAGCAGCTACGAGCAGTACTTC. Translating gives CASSPQTSSYEQYF. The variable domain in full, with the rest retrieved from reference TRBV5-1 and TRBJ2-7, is KAGVTQTPRYLIKTRGQQVTLSCSPISGHRSVSWYQQTPGQGLQFLFEYFSETQRNKGNFPGRFSGRQFSNSRSEMNVSTLELGDSALYLCASSPQTSSYEQYFGPGTRLTVT.

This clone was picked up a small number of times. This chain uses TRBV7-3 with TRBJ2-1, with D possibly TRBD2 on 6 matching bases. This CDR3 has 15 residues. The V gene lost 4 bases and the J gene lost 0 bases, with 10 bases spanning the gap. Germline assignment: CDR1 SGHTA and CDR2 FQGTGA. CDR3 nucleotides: TGTGCCAGCAGCTACTACGGGGGCTCCTACAATGAGCAGTTCTTC. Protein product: CASSYYGGSYNEQFF. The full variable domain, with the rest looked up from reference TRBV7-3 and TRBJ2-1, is GAGVSQTPSNKVTEKGKYVELRCDPISGHTALYWYRQSLGQGPEFLIYFQGTGAADDSGLPNDRFFAVRPEGSVSTLKIQRTERGDSAVYLCASSYYGGSYNEQFFGPGTRLTVL.

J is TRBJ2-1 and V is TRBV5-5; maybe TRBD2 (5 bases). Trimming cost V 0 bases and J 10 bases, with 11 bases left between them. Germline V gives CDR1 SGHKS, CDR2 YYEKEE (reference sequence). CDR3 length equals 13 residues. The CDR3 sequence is CASSLGDGGEQFF. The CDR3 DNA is TGTGCCAGCAGCTTGGGGGATGGCGGGGAGCAGTTCTTC.